The rows below give T cell receptor beta chains drawn from one sample of a study of early T cells in non-severe SARS-CoV-2 infection. Using its own MiXCR run on the 5' RACE reads, TCRdb lists one record per CDR3 protein. Of around 30,000 distinct CDR3 sequences in the sample, approximately 10% were seen once. Source material: whole blood. All receptors derive from an adult who was a healthcare worker with PCR-confirmed SARS-CoV-2 infection or an uninfected control (not recorded which). CDR3s include the opening cysteine and the closing phenylalanine or tryptophan. D genes are given only for firm matches. Clone size is stated in some rows and not others, as once, few, many or a class when expanded.

v_call	d_call	clone_size	j_call	cdr3_nt	cdr3_aa
TRBV20-1	NA	many	TRBJ1-5	TGCAGTGCCCAAGACAGAAGTCAGCCCCAGCATTTT	CSAQDRSQPQHF
TRBV12-3/TRBV12-4	TRBD2	many	TRBJ2-1	TGTGCCAGCAGACCCTGGGGGGGTGCTGAGCAGTTCTTC	CASRPWGGAEQFF
TRBV29-1	TRBD1	many	TRBJ1-1	TGCAGCGTTCAAGACAGGGGAGGGACTGAAGCTTTCTTT	CSVQDRGGTEAFF
TRBV13	NA	many	TRBJ1-1	TGTGCCAGCAGCTCCAGGGGTACTGAAGCTTTCTTT	CASSSRGTEAFF
TRBV7-3	NA	many	TRBJ2-3	TGTGCCAGCAGCTTAACCCGAGATGTGTCTACGCAGTATTTT	CASSLTRDVSTQYF
TRBV6-4	NA	few	TRBJ1-6	TGTGCCAGCAGTGACTCGTCTGGCTCACCCCTCCACTTT	CASSDSSGSPLHF
TRBV2	NA	many	TRBJ1-3	TGTGCCAGCAGTGAAGGACAAAAGGGAAACACCATATATTTT	CASSEGQKGNTIYF
TRBV6-5	NA	NA	TRBJ1-4	TGTGCCAGCAGTCTCGACTATGAAAAACTGTTTTTT	CASSLDYEKLFF
TRBV20-1	NA	medium-sized	TRBJ1-2	TGCAGTGCTAGAGATCAACGGAACTATGGCTACACCTTC	CSARDQRNYGYTF
TRBV5-1	TRBD1	many	TRBJ2-5	TGCGCCAGCAGCGGGGGAGTGACAGGGGACCTGGAGACCCAGTACTTC	CASSGGVTGDLETQYF
TRBV30	TRBD1	many	TRBJ2-7	TGTGCCTGGAGCTCCGGGACAGGGTTTCGTCGCGAGCAGTACTTC	CAWSSGTGFRREQYF
TRBV2	NA	many	TRBJ2-7	TGTGCCAGCACCCCCCCCCGCCAGGGGTTCACCCCCTACGAGCAGTACTTC	CASTPPRQGFTPYEQYF
TRBV18	NA	few	TRBJ2-7	TGTGCCAGCTCACGGTATGAAAACAGGGACTACGAGCAGTACTTC	CASSRYENRDYEQYF
TRBV29-1	NA	NA	TRBJ2-7	TGCAGCGCCGAATCCCAGGCGGCCCCCTACGAGCAGTACTTC	CSAESQAAPYEQYF
TRBV20-1	NA	many	TRBJ1-2	TGCAGTGCTAGAGATCAGGGCAGCTTAGACTATGGCTACACCTTC	CSARDQGSLDYGYTF
TRBV3-1	NA	few	TRBJ2-3	TGTGCCAGCAGCCAGGTGGATACGCAGTATTTT	CASSQVDTQYF
TRBV2	NA	NA	TRBJ1-1	TGTGCCAGCGGGAGAGAGATGAACACTGAAGCTTTCTTT	CASGREMNTEAFF
TRBV7-9	NA	few	TRBJ1-6	TGTGCCAGCAGCCCCTGGGACCCCCCCTCACCCCTCCACTTT	CASSPWDPPSPLHF
TRBV27	NA	many	TRBJ1-2	TGTGCCAGCAGTTTAAGCAGGGAAGGTGATGGCTACACCTTC	CASSLSREGDGYTF
TRBV9	NA	NA	TRBJ1-6	TGTGCCAGCAGCGTAGCTTACCGCTCCTATAATTCACCCCTCCACTTT	CASSVAYRSYNSPLHF
TRBV29-1	NA	medium-sized	TRBJ1-2	TGCAGCGTCGCTACAGGAATCTATGGCTACACCTTC	CSVATGIYGYTF
TRBV29-1	TRBD1	many	TRBJ1-2	TGCAGCGGCTTCGGACAGGACTATGGCTACACCTTC	CSGFGQDYGYTF
TRBV6-4	NA	few	TRBJ1-1	TGTGCCAGCAGTGACCCCAGTTTCAGGGTTTCGTTCTGTGACACTGAAGCTTTCTTT	CASSDPSFRVSFCDTEAFF
TRBV12-3/TRBV12-4	NA	NA	TRBJ1-1	TGTGCCAGCAGGATGACGGTAAGCACTGAAGCTTTCTTT	CASRMTVSTEAFF
TRBV29-1	TRBD1	few	TRBJ1-1	TGCAGCGTAACCACCGGGACAGGCTCCACTGAAGCTTTCTTT	CSVTTGTGSTEAFF
TRBV7-2	TRBD2	many	TRBJ2-3	TGTGCCAGCAGCCCTCCCGGCGGGGGTTATACGCAGTATTTT	CASSPPGGGYTQYF